This passage covers 4 T cell receptor beta chains from one sample sequenced in a study of T cell changes during pregnancy in multiple sclerosis. Produced via immunoSEQ multiplex PCR; TCRdb's table is partial and in-frame only. The sample carries around 60,000 clones, 92% recorded once. This sample comprised peripheral blood, obtained in the third trimester of pregnancy. These receptors originate from a female donor in good health, enrolled as a control in a pregnancy study.

The rearrangement uses TRBV6-6 and TRBJ2-5; TRBD1 or TRBD2 may be the D gene (5 bases each). The V end lost 6 bases, the J end lost 5 bases, and 13 bases lay between the germline ends. CDR1 is MNHNY, CDR2 SVGAGI, per germline (reference sequence). CDR3 size: 13 residues. In DNA form, the CDR3 reads TGTGCCAGCAGCTACAGGTCGGGGGAGACCCAGTACTTC. This translates into CASSYRSGETQYF.

This chain links TRBV19 with TRBJ2-2, with D possibly matching TRBD2 (6 bases). V was cut by 4 bases and J by 7 bases, with 10 bases left in between. Per the germline V gene, CDR1 is LNHDA and CDR2 is SQIVND (reference sequence). This CDR3 has 13 residues. CDR3 sequence: CASSSGKNGELFF. The CDR3 bases are TGTGCCAGTAGTAGCGGGAAGAACGGGGAGCTGTTTTTT.

The chain uses TRBV11-1 and TRBJ2-7; tentative D call: TRBD1 (5 bases). V lost 5 bases and J 1 base, leaving 15 bases between the germline ends. The CDR3 consists of 15 residues. CDR1 and CDR2 from the germline V gene are SGHAT and FQDESV (reference sequence). CDR3 in amino acids: CASSLRAGSSYEQYF. In DNA, the CDR3 is TGTGCCAGCAGCCTCAGGGCAGGGTCTTCCTACGAGCAGTACTTC.

This clone has just one count. V gene TRBV6-5 combines with J gene TRBJ2-1; weak D call: TRBD2 (7 bases). Deletions cut 0 bases from V and 7 bases from J, with 13 bases between. CDR1 and CDR2 (germline): MNHEY, SVGAGI. The CDR3 is 15 residues long. CDR3: CASSYSRRGGNEQFF. CDR3 sequence (DNA): TGTGCCAGCAGTTACTCGAGAAGGGGGGGGAATGAGCAGTTCTTC.